Listed below are T cell receptor beta chains from one sample, sequenced in a study of T cell changes during pregnancy in multiple sclerosis. The assay was immunoSEQ multiplex PCR, and TCRdb's table has in-frame clones only and misses some. This sample has about 21,000 clones; approximately 90% occur once, and the top ten carry approximately 8%. The sample was CD8+ T cells from peripheral blood mononuclear cells, taken in the second trimester of pregnancy. Source of these receptors: a female donor in good health, enrolled as a control in a pregnancy study. Each CDR3 is given with its conserved first and last residue. D genes are given only for firm matches. Clone size, where shown, is once, few, many, or a class for clones that have expanded.

TRBV5-4	TRBD2	once	TRBJ2-2	CASSLALAGGTGELFF	TGTGCCAGCAGCTTGGCATTGGCGGGAGGGACCGGGGAGCTGTTTTTT
TRBV2	TRBD1	.	TRBJ2-2	CASSEREPGQGAGGELFF	TGTGCCAGCAGTGAAAGAGAACCGGGACAGGGGGCGGGCGGGGAGCTGTTTTTT
TRBV7-7	TRBD2	.	TRBJ2-5	CASSLGLAETQYF	TGTGCTAGCAGCTTGGGACTAGCTGAGACCCAGTACTTC
TRBV6-1	TRBD1	.	TRBJ1-2	CASSGTGEGYGYTF	TGTGCCAGCTCCGGGACAGGGGAAGGCTATGGCTACACCTTC
TRBV5-5	TRBD2	.	TRBJ2-1	CASSSSGLANHNEQFF	TGTGCCAGCAGCTCCAGCGGACTAGCGAACCACAATGAGCAGTTCTTC
TRBV2	.	.	TRBJ2-5	CASIPPVPLETQYF	TGTGCCAGCATCCCCCCAGTCCCCCTAGAGACCCAGTACTTC
TRBV27	.	once	TRBJ1-1	CASSQDRNTEAFF	TGTGCCAGCAGTCAGGACAGGAACACTGAAGCTTTCTTT
TRBV7-8	TRBD1	.	TRBJ1-5	CASSFGRGRIQPQHF	TGTGCCAGCAGCTTCGGCAGGGGGCGCATTCAGCCCCAGCATTTT
TRBV9	TRBD2	.	TRBJ2-7	CASSPLAGPYEQYF	TGTGCCAGCAGCCCTCTAGCGGGGCCCTACGAGCAGTACTTC
TRBV7-9	TRBD2	.	TRBJ2-3	CASLASGISTDTQYF	TGTGCCAGCTTGGCTAGCGGGATCAGCACAGATACGCAGTATTTT
TRBV7-6	.	.	TRBJ1-1	CASSLPQGLSVKTTEAFF	TGTGCCAGCAGCTTACCGCAGGGTTTGAGTGTCAAAACCACTGAAGCTTTCTTT
TRBV19	.	few	TRBJ1-2	CASSIVSVDYGYTF	TGTGCCAGTAGTATAGTCTCGGTTGACTATGGCTACACCTTC
TRBV2	TRBD1	.	TRBJ2-3	CAIGTGGPDTQYF	TGTGCCATCGGGACAGGGGGCCCAGATACGCAGTATTTT